The source of this TCR beta chain is a study of blood T cells in healthy people across ages. General study results and limits: Percentage of naive T cells showed a strong correlation with TCR beta diversity.

A second PCR, run for roughly 6 to 11 cycles, used a sample-barcoded 5' primer plus a J-beta primer mix. With 12 random nucleotides, a template-switch adaptor tagged each individual cDNA molecule. CDR3-containing paired-end reads numbering at least 2.5 million came from each sample. Each CDR3 protein gets one entry after TCRdb re-called the 5' RACE reads with MiXCR. The sample holds 1.8 million or so distinct CDR3 sequences; roughly two fifths are singletons and the top ten take under 30%. To note about this clonotype: The antigen remains unidentified.

Germline loops: CDR1 DFQATT, CDR2 SNEGSKA (reference sequence). Trimming removed 0 bases from V and 5 bases from J; junction bases left unmatched: 4. This CDR3 has 15 amino acids. This TCR was sampled from a human donor in good health. The chain carries TRBV20-1 and TRBJ2-5; 12 bases align to TRBD2. The sequencing sample was made of blood. The CDR3 loop is CSARDTGTSGETQYF. The CDR3 region has the DNA TGCAGTGCTAGAGACACAGGGACTAGCGGGGAGACCCAGTACTTC.